This T cell receptor (beta chain) was documented in a study of shared clonotypes between healthy human individuals. At the level of the study: Donor composition was a couple of women and three men, aged 18 to 49. Study results and caveats: What naive subsets generally showed was a larger estimated richness than memory subsets showed.

CDR3 size: 15 residues. The J segment lost 6 bases and the V segment lost 3 bases, leaving 8 bases of the junction unmatched. The germline gives CDR1 MGHRA, CDR2 YSYEKL. Naive-designated CD8 cells lacked CD45RO, were positively enriched for CCR7, and omitted terminally differentiated effector memory CD45RA+ cells. Clones were read by immunoSEQ multiplex PCR, and TCRdb kept only the in-frame ones, dropping some. Among 550,000 to 650,000 clones listed, 90% to 97% were seen once. To note about this clone: Its antigen remains unidentified.

The TCR was taken from a woman aged 25 to 45 in good health. The source material was naive CD8+ T cells sorted from blood. The chain joins TRBV4-1 to TRBJ1-1; 9 positions match TRBD1. In DNA form, the CDR3 reads TGCGCCAGCAGCCATATAGGGACAGGGTTGCCTGAAGCTTTCTTT. This gives the protein CASSHIGTGLPEAFF.